Each of the 20 T cell receptor beta chains below was sequenced from the same sample in a study of blood T cell repertoires in COVID-19. Clones were read by immunoSEQ multiplex PCR, and TCRdb kept only the in-frame ones, dropping some. The data hold 200,000 to 250,000 clones, with approximately 90% observed a single time. The source material was PBMCs or T cells enriched from blood (not recorded which). These receptors originate from a young woman with acute COVID-19.

The chain recombines TRBV28 with TRBJ2-3; no clear D gene. CDR1 and CDR2 from the germline V gene are MDHEN and SYDVKM. V was pared by 8 bases and J by 6 bases, with 12 bases between. This CDR3 contains 12 residues. The CDR3 sequence: CASAGGRDTQYF. The CDR3 DNA reads TGTGCCAGCGCAGGTGGTCGGGATACGCAGTATTTT.

The genes are TRBV11-2 and TRBJ2-5; D is possibly TRBD1 (8 bases). This CDR3 contains 13 residues. Per germline, CDR1 SGHAT and CDR2 FQNNGV. With 5 bases removed from V and 5 bases from J, the gap between germline ends came to 12 bases. The CDR3 loop reads CASSQQGGETQYF. CDR3 nucleotide sequence: TGTGCCAGCAGCCAACAGGGGGGGGAGACCCAGTACTTC.

The chain links TRBV3-1 (or the pseudogene TRBV3-2) to TRBJ2-1, with D tentatively TRBD1 (8 bases). The germline V gene has CDR1 LGHDT and CDR2 YNNKEL (reference sequence). This CDR3 has 19 residues. The V end lost 0 bases, the J end lost 1 base, and 19 bases lay between the germline ends. CDR3 coding DNA: TGTGCCAGCAGCCAAGACGCCGCGACAGGGGAGGGGTCCTACAATGAGCAGTTCTTC. Amino acids: CASSQDAATGEGSYNEQFF.

The chain carries TRBV5-1 and TRBJ1-1; D not certain. Deletions cut 4 bases from V and 11 bases from J, with 15 bases between. CDR1 is SGHRS and CDR2 is YFSETQ in the germline V gene. CDR3 length: 12 amino acids. This CDR3 is CASSPEGRRAFF. The CDR3 DNA reads as TGCGCCAGCAGCCCGGAGGGTCGACGGGCTTTCTTT.

The CDR3 region is CASSAGAKGQPQHF. As DNA, the CDR3 is TGTGCCAGTAGTGCAGGGGCGAAAGGGCAGCCCCAGCATTTT. The V call is TRBV19, the J call TRBJ1-5; D possibly corresponds to TRBD1 (6 bases). The CDR3 loop spans 14 amino acids. Trimming removed 5 bases at V and 7 bases at J, with 15 bases between. CDR1 is LNHDA and CDR2 is SQIVND in the germline V gene (reference sequence).

J is TRBJ1-3 and V is TRBV2; 9 nucleotides align to TRBD1. V was clipped by 8 bases and J by 2 bases; unmatched bases: 4. CDR1 is SNHLY and CDR2 is FYNNEI in the germline V gene. The CDR3 runs 14 residues. This CDR3 is CASRDRETGNTIYF. In DNA form, the CDR3 reads TGTGCCAGCCGGGACAGGGAAACTGGAAACACCATATATTTT. The entire variable domain, with the rest obtained from reference TRBV2 and TRBJ1-3, is as follows: EPEVTQTPSHQVTQMGQEVILRCVPISNHLYFYWYRQILGQKVEFLVSFYNNEISEKSEIFDDQFSVERPDGSNFTLKIRSTKLEDSAMYFCASRDRETGNTIYFGEGSWLTVV.

The chain employs TRBV28 and TRBJ1-6; D is unresolved. The CDR3 has 16 amino acids. The V gene's germline CDR1 is MDHEN and CDR2 SYDVKM. V lost 5 bases and J lost 9, with 20 bases in between. The DNA of the CDR3 is TGTGCCAGCAGTACTCCGCCCGGGATCCCCAGTTCACCCCTCCACTTT. Its protein product is CASSTPPGIPSSPLHF.

This clone has just one count. The CDR3 region is CASSPTWGGIQPQHF. The CDR3 region has the DNA TGTGCCAGCTCGCCTACTTGGGGGGGGATCCAGCCCCAGCATTTT. The chain is built from TRBV18 and TRBJ1-5; the D gene is possibly TRBD1 (5 bases). The CDR3 contains 15 residues. The V and J ends lost 6 bases and 7 bases respectively, with 19 bases between them. Germline lookup yields CDR1 KGHSH and CDR2 LQKENI.

The chain links TRBV24-1 to TRBJ1-1; 9 nucleotides match TRBD1. This CDR3 region has 14 residues. From germline, CDR1 is KGHDR and CDR2 SFDVKD. The CDR3 DNA is TGTGCACACACTTCGGGACAGGGGAACACTGAAGCTTTCTTT. This gives the protein CAHTSGQGNTEAFF.

The CDR3 region is CASSYRARSTDTQYF. For the CDR3, the DNA is TGTGCCAGCAGTTATCGAGCGAGGAGCACAGATACGCAGTATTTT. This sequence joins TRBV6-5 and TRBJ2-3; the D is unclear. The CDR3 has 15 residues. Germline loops: CDR1 MNHEY, CDR2 SVGAGI. Trimming shortened V by 3 bases and J by 0 bases, and 10 bases separated the two germline ends.

The rearrangement links TRBV5-1 to TRBJ1-1; D ambiguous. CDR3 size: 13 residues. V shed 0 bases and J shed 2 bases, with 5 bases lying between them. From germline, CDR1 is SGHRS and CDR2 YFSETQ. CDR3 protein: CASSLVRNTEAFF. In DNA form, the CDR3 reads TGCGCCAGCAGCTTGGTTCGTAACACTGAAGCTTTCTTT.

The J gene is TRBJ1-2, the V gene TRBV29-1; weak D call: TRBD1 (5 bases). The CDR3 totals 14 residues. V was pared by 5 bases and J by 7 bases, with 20 bases between. Germline V CDR1 and CDR2: SQVTM, ANQGSEA. In DNA form, the CDR3 reads TGCAGCGTTCGGTTAACAGGCCAAGGGGTTGGCTACACCTTC. It encodes CSVRLTGQGVGYTF.

The chain uses TRBV18 and TRBJ2-7; TRBD1 agrees at 8 bases. Germline CDR1 KGHSH, CDR2 LQKENI. The CDR3 sequence is 15 residues long. J lost 2 bases, V lost 5 bases, and 8 bases had no gene match. The CDR3: CASSRVEDRAYEQYF. The CDR3 coding sequence is TGTGCCAGCTCAAGAGTCGAGGACAGGGCCTACGAGCAGTACTTC.

The chain uses TRBV7-9 and TRBJ2-2; TRBD2 aligns across 7 bases. CDR1 is SEHNR, CDR2 FQNEAQ, per germline (reference sequence). With V trimmed by 4 bases and J by 5 bases, 1 base remained unmatched. The CDR3 runs to 13 residues. The CDR3 DNA follows: TGTGCCAGCAGCTATAGCGGGACCGGGGAGCTGTTTTTT. Its translation: CASSYSGTGELFF. Supplemented by reference TRBV7-9 and TRBJ2-2, the full variable domain reads DTGVSQNPRHKITKRGQNVTFRCDPISEHNRLYWYRQTLGQGPEFLTYFQNEAQLEKSRLLSDRFSAERPKGSFSTLEIQRTEQGDSAMYLCASSYSGTGELFFGEGSRLTVL.

This clone was observed a few times. This rearrangement joins TRBV19 to TRBJ1-2; 9 nucleotides align to TRBD1. J gave up 4 bases and V 6 bases, and 3 bases lay outside the gene matches. The germline gives CDR1 LNHDA, CDR2 SQIVND (reference sequence). This CDR3 comprises 13 residues. CDR3 amino acids: CASSTGGAYGYTF. Written as DNA, the CDR3 is TGTGCCAGTAGCACAGGGGGCGCCTATGGCTACACCTTC.

This clone appeared once. This chain uses TRBV27 with TRBJ2-7, with TRBD1 identical over 9 bases. The V and J ends lost 7 bases and 2 bases, in that order; junction bases with no gene match: 6. The CDR3 is made up of 14 amino acids. Germline CDR1 is MNHEY and CDR2 is SMNVEV (reference sequence). The CDR3 nucleotides read TGTGCCAGCAATCAGGGACAGGGCCCCTACGAGCAGTACTTC. Translated, it gives CASNQGQGPYEQYF.

V is TRBV6-5 and J is TRBJ2-5, with a possible D match to TRBD1 (5 bases). V was cut by 5 bases and J by 1 base, with 11 bases left in between. CDR3 length equals 14 residues. Germline-derived CDR1 and CDR2 are MNHEY and SVGAGI. For the CDR3, the DNA is TGTGCCAGCAGTCCACGACAGTTCCAAGAGACCCAGTACTTC. Its translation is CASSPRQFQETQYF.

This rearrangement joins TRBV9 to TRBJ2-3; TRBD2 matches 7 bases. V was clipped by 0 bases and J by 9 bases; unmatched bases: 13. The CDR3 covers 16 residues. Germline values: CDR1 SGDLS, CDR2 YYNGEE. The CDR3 region is CASSVGRGSGDPTQYF. The CDR3 bases are TGTGCCAGCAGCGTAGGTCGTGGAAGCGGGGACCCCACGCAGTATTTT.

The V call is TRBV19, the J call TRBJ1-2; perhaps TRBD1 as D (5 bases). The CDR3 is 13 amino acids. Germline-derived CDR1 and CDR2 are LNHDA and SQIVND (reference sequence). Trimming stripped 3 bases from V and 6 bases from J, with 11 bases between. This CDR3 reads CASSMSTADGYTF. The CDR3 DNA reads TGTGCCAGTAGTATGTCGACAGCCGATGGCTACACCTTC.

This clone is a singleton in its sample. Here the CDR3 DNA reads TGCGCCAGCAGTGAGTTCCTAATTAGCGGGGGCTCCTACAATGAGCAGTTCTTC. Translating it yields CASSEFLISGGSYNEQFF. The chain recombines TRBV10-1 with TRBJ2-1; 9 nucleotides agree with TRBD2. The CDR3 contains 18 residues. Looked up from germline, CDR1 is WNHNN and CDR2 is SYGVQD (reference sequence). Unmatched junction bases numbered 7, after V lost 1 base and J lost 0 bases.